This T cell receptor beta chain was identified during a study of T cell clones after liver transplantation. Overall study context: TCRbeta sequencing after a pre-transplant mixed lymphocyte reaction identified graft-donor-reactive clones, later tracked in post-transplant blood.

About this clone: Its antigen is still unknown.

Study-wide results and caveats: Donor-reactive sequences fell more than third party-reactive ones, suggesting partial deletion.

The CDR3 is 11 residues long. The germline V gene has CDR1 GTSNPN and CDR2 SVGIG (reference sequence). V lost 4 bases and J lost 4, with 6 bases in between. This table comes from immunoSEQ multiplex PCR, and its TCRdb copy is limited to in-frame clones, with some not included. Of more than 70,000 clones in the sample, 70% to 90% were seen once. The source is a human patient who received a liver transplant. Some T cells may arise from the graft donor. Source: CD4+ T cells from blood, taken at the 22-month timepoint. V gene TRBV30 combines with J gene TRBJ2-3; no firm D call. In nucleotides, the CDR3 is TGTGCCTGGACGGAATCAGATACGCAGTATTTT. This encodes CAWTESDTQYF. The variable domain in full, completed from reference TRBV30 and TRBJ2-3, reads SQTIHQWPATLVQPVGSPLSLECTVEGTSNPNLYWYRQAAGRGLQLLFYSVGIGQISSEVPQNLSASRPQDRQFILSSKKLLLSDSGFYLCAWTESDTQYFGPGTRLTVL.